This T cell receptor beta chain was found in a study of T cell repertoires in cytomegalovirus infection. The overall study: Signatures in public TCR beta sequences pointed to both CMV infection and matching HLA type. Whole-study results and caveats: Cumulative public TCR beta family frequency identified CMV carriers with the relevant HLA.

The CDR3 is made up of 14 amino acids. The V end lost 8 bases, the J end lost 10 bases, and 20 bases lay between the germline ends. Regarding this clonotype: Its antigen is not known.

MiXCR, run by TCRdb on the reads, gives a single entry per CDR3 protein. The sample contains about 350,000 distinct CDR3 sequences, nearly 35% of which appear only once. V gene TRBV12-3 or TRBV12-4 combines with J gene TRBJ2-2, with D unclear. The receptor was isolated from a human donor in good health (CMV status not recorded). Some clones in this sample may be carry-over from other donors' samples. The sequencing here drew on cultured PBMCs, taken from culture after CMV antigen stimulation. Here the CDR3 DNA reads TGTGCCAGCTATAGAGGCCAGGTATTCTCGGAGCTGTTTTTT. Its translation is CASYRGQVFSELFF.